This TCR beta chain was captured in a study of blood T cell repertoires in COVID-19. Study at large: The analysed material was cDNA or gDNA that came from T cells, B-cell-depleted T cells, or PBMCs.

V shed 5 bases and J shed 8 bases, with 18 bases lying between them. Per germline, CDR1 SGHVS and CDR2 FQNEAQ. This CDR3 contains 15 residues. Produced via immunoSEQ multiplex PCR; TCRdb's table is partial and in-frame only. The sample lists 70,000 to 90,000 clones, roughly 85% occurring once. This clone was recorded once. V is TRBV7-8 and J is TRBJ1-4; maybe TRBD1 (5 bases). This TCR was sampled from a woman over 75 with acute or convalescent COVID-19. Sequencing was done on a sample of peripheral blood. For the CDR3, the DNA is TGTGCCAGCAGCCTCGCATCCCGCGGGGGGGAAAAACTGTTTTTT. Its protein is CASSLASRGGEKLFF.